This T cell receptor (beta chain) was sequenced for a study of blood T cell repertoires in COVID-19. The overall study: The samples span acute and convalescent COVID-19 from the United States, Italy and Spain.

CDR1 and CDR2 (germline): SGHDT, YYEEEE. V lost 2 bases and J lost 6, with 9 bases in between. CDR3 length: 14 residues. In the authors' methods: Nucleated cell counts were estimated from reference gene primer amplification. Here immunoSEQ multiplex PCR was the method, and the copy in TCRdb shows in-frame clones only, minus some. The V and J calls and clone size were taken over from that table, and D and trimming were inferred from the DNA. The sample has about 270,000 clones, 80% to 90% seen once. This receptor was identified in an older woman with acute or convalescent COVID-19. V is TRBV5-6 and J is TRBJ1-6; D uncertain. Sequencing used peripheral blood. CDR3 sequence (DNA): TGTGCCAGCAGCTTCCCTGCGTTTAATTCACCCCTCCACTTT. It encodes CASSFPAFNSPLHF.